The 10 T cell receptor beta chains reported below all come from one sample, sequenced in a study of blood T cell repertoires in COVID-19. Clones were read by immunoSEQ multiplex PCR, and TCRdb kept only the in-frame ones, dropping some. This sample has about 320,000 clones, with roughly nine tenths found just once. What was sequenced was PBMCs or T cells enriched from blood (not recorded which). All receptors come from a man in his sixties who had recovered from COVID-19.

DNA for the CDR3: TGTGCCAGCAGTTTTGGGACAAACTACGAGCAGTACTTC. Amino acids: CASSFGTNYEQYF. The chain recombines TRBV12-3 or TRBV12-4 with TRBJ2-7; D is possibly TRBD1 (6 bases). The CDR3 is 13 residues long. V was cut by 3 bases and J by 3 bases, with 9 bases left in between.

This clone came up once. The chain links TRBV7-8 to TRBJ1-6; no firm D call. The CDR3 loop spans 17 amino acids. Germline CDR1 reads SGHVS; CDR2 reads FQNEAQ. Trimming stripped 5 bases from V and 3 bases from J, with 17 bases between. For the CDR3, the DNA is TGTGCCAGCAGCGGACCGAGGGTTCTAGACTATAATTCACCCCTCCACTTT. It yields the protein CASSGPRVLDYNSPLHF.

This chain's CDR3 is CAISRDNSGNTIYF. In DNA, the CDR3 is TGTGCCATCAGCCGGGACAACTCTGGAAACACCATATATTTT. V is TRBV10-3 and J is TRBJ1-3; D possibly corresponds to TRBD1 (6 bases). This CDR3 is built from 14 residues. The V gene lost 6 bases and the J gene lost 0 bases, with 9 bases spanning the gap. Germline CDR1 is ENHRY and CDR2 is SYGVKD.

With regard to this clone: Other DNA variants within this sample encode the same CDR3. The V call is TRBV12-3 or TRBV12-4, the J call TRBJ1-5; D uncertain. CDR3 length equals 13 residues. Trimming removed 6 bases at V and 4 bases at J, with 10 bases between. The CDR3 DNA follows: TGTGCCAGCAGCCGGACTGGGAATCAGCCCCAGCATTTT. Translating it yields CASSRTGNQPQHF.

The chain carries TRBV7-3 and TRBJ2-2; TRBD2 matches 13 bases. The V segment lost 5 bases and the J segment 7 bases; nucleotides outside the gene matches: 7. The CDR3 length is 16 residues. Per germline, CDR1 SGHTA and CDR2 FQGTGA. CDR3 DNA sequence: TGTGCCAGCAGCCGGACTAGCGGGAGTTCAGGCGGGGAGCTGTTTTTT. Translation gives CASSRTSGSSGGELFF.

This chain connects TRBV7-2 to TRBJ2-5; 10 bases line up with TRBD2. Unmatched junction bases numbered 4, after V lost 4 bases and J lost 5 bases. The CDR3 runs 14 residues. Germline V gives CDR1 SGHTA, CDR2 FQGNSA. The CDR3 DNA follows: TGTGCCAGCAGCTCCTTACTAGCGGGGGAGACCCAGTACTTC. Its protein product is CASSSLLAGETQYF.

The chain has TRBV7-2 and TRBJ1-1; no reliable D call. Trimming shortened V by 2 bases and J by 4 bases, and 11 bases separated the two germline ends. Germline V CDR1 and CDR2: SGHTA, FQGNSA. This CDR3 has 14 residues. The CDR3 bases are TGTGCCAGCAGCTTAATGGGCATGGGCACTGAAGCTTTCTTT. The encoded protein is CASSLMGMGTEAFF.

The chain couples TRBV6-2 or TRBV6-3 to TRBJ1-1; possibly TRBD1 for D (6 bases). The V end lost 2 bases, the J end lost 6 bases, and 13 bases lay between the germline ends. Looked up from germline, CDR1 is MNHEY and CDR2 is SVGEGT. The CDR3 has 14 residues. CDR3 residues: CASSYRLGAAEAFF. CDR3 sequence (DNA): TGTGCCAGCAGTTACCGTTTGGGGGCAGCTGAAGCTTTCTTT.

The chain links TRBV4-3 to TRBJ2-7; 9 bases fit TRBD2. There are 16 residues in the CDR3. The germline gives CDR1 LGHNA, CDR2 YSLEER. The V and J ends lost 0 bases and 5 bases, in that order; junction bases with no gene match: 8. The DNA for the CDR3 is TGCGCCAGCAGCCAAGATCATGGCGGGGGGGCCGACGAGCAGTACTTC. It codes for CASSQDHGGGADEQYF.

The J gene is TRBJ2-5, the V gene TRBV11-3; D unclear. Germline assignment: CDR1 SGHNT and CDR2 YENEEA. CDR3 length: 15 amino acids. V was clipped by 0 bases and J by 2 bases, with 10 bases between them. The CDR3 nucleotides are TGTGCCAGCAGCTTAGAGGGTCTCAGGCAAGAGACCCAGTACTTC. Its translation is CASSLEGLRQETQYF.